Shown below are 30 T cell receptor beta chains from a single sample sequenced in a study of cytomegalovirus exposure and HLA in healthy donors. This PCR relied on a set of 60 Vbeta primers and 13 Jbeta primers. Sequencing was performed with immunoSEQ multiplex PCR; in TCRdb, only in-frame clones are kept and a portion is missing. This table holds about 82,000 clones, 70% to 80% found once. The sample was PBMCs. Receptors were obtained from a man aged 50 to 59 in good health and CMV-seronegative.

The chain couples TRBV9 to TRBJ1-1; the match to TRBD1 covers 7 bases. The length of the CDR3 is 17 residues. Germline assignment: CDR1 SGDLS and CDR2 YYNGEE. V dropped 0 bases and J dropped 4; count of bases not matched to a gene: 12. The CDR3 here is CASSVGFLGRGSTEAFF. CDR3 DNA: TGTGCCAGCAGCGTAGGGTTCCTGGGCAGGGGGAGCACTGAAGCTTTCTTT.

This clone was detected only a few times. The chain employs TRBV18 and TRBJ2-7; D is possibly TRBD1 (6 bases). Germline V gene sequence: CDR1 KGHSH, CDR2 LQKENI. This CDR3 has 14 residues. Between the trimmed V and J ends, which lost 2 bases and 3 bases, there was a span of 11 bases. The CDR3 sequence: CASSPSATGYEQYF. CDR3 sequence (DNA): TGTGCCAGCTCACCATCTGCGACAGGCTACGAGCAGTACTTC.

This clone appeared a single time. The gene calls are TRBV5-4 and TRBJ1-1; 7 bases fit TRBD1. With 3 bases clipped from V and 1 base from J, the junction kept 12 bases outside the gene matches. The CDR3 has 17 residues. CDR1 and CDR2 (germline): SGHNT, YYREEE (reference sequence). The CDR3 DNA reads as TGTGCCAGCAGCTCGGACAGGCCGCGGTCATGGAACACTGAAGCTTTCTTT. Encoded protein: CASSSDRPRSWNTEAFF.

This clone has only a few counts. This CDR3 reads CASSASTDTQYF. CDR3 nucleotide sequence: TGTGCCAGCAGTGCGAGCACAGATACGCAGTATTTT. This chain joins TRBV6-6 and TRBJ2-3; D unclear. CDR1 is MNHNY, CDR2 SVGAGI, per germline (reference sequence). The CDR3 has 12 amino acids. V was trimmed by 5 bases and J by 0 bases, leaving 3 bases between them.

The chain combines TRBV5-1 with TRBJ1-2; D gene uncertain. Per the germline V gene, CDR1 is SGHRS and CDR2 is YFSETQ. The length of the CDR3 is 16 residues. V dropped 0 bases and J dropped 2 bases, with 14 bases sitting between them. The CDR3 DNA reads as TGCGCCAGCAGCTTGGGATGGGGAGATGGGAACTATGGCTACACCTTC. It specifies CASSLGWGDGNYGYTF.

Here the CDR3 reads CASSVGLQAIEETQYF. The CDR3 bases are TGTGCCAGCAGCGTAGGCCTACAGGCTATTGAAGAGACCCAGTACTTC. This chain uses TRBV9 with TRBJ2-5; a weak D match, TRBD1 (5 bases). Germline V gene sequence: CDR1 SGDLS, CDR2 YYNGEE. The CDR3 runs to 16 residues. V was shortened by 0 bases and J by 3 bases, with 15 bases between the two germline ends.

The CDR3 DNA reads TGTGCCAGTAGTATGGGGCGGGAAACGGGCTCCTACGAGCAGTACTTC. It encodes CASSMGRETGSYEQYF. The chain combines TRBV19 with TRBJ2-7, with D possibly being TRBD2 (6 bases). The ends were cut back, 3 bases at V and 0 bases at J, with 15 bases in the middle. This CDR3 is built from 16 residues. Germline V lookup: CDR1 LNHDA, CDR2 SQIVND (reference sequence).

V and J are TRBV9 and TRBJ2-6; perhaps TRBD2 as D (6 bases). The CDR3 runs to 15 residues. Germline assignment: CDR1 SGDLS and CDR2 YYNGEE. V was pared by 0 bases and J by 4 bases, with 8 bases between. CDR3 region: CASSVEGRGANVLTF. The CDR3 DNA sequence: TGTGCCAGCAGCGTAGAGGGGAGGGGGGCCAACGTCCTGACTTTC.

V gene TRBV19 combines with J gene TRBJ1-2, with D unresolved. Deletions cut 9 bases from V and 8 bases from J, with 22 bases between. CDR3 length equals 14 residues. The germline V gene encodes CDR1 LNHDA and CDR2 SQIVND (reference sequence). CDR3: CASSAPAPAGGYTF. Here the CDR3 DNA reads TGTGCCAGCTCCGCGCCAGCGCCGGCCGGGGGCTACACCTTC.

The V and J genes are TRBV6-1 and TRBJ1-5, with D perhaps matching TRBD1 (5 bases). The germline V gene has CDR1 MNHNS and CDR2 SASEGT. The ends were cut back, 5 bases at V and 0 bases at J, with 11 bases in the middle. The CDR3 is 15 residues long. The CDR3 DNA follows: TGTGCCAGCAGTTGGACATATCCTAGCAATCAGCCCCAGCATTTT. It is translated as CASSWTYPSNQPQHF.

The genes are TRBV9 and TRBJ1-1; D is possibly TRBD1 (5 bases). V was pared by 0 bases and J by 1 base, with 7 bases between. The CDR3 runs 14 residues. Germline V gives CDR1 SGDLS, CDR2 YYNGEE. The CDR3 region has the DNA TGTGCCAGCAGCGTAGGGACACGGAACACTGAAGCTTTCTTT. It is translated as CASSVGTRNTEAFF.

This clone was observed a few times. One junction end does not reproduce the germline sequence, and a read error may be involved. The V gene is TRBV19, the J gene TRBJ1-4; D is unresolved. This CDR3 is 9 amino acids long. The germline V gene encodes CDR1 LNHDA and CDR2 SQIVND (reference sequence). The CDR3 bases are TGTGCCAGTAGTCCGCCCCTGCGTTTT. Amino acids: CASSPPLRF.

The chain is built from TRBV2 and TRBJ2-5, with D maybe TRBD1 (6 bases). V was trimmed by 7 bases and J by 4 bases, leaving 13 bases between them. The CDR3 consists of 13 residues. Germline V gene lookup returns CDR1 SNHLY and CDR2 FYNNEI. For the CDR3, the DNA is TGTGCCAGCATAGGACAGTCCGGAGAGACCCAGTACTTC. Translated, it gives CASIGQSGETQYF.

This clone was seen only a few times. J is TRBJ2-3 and V is TRBV6-5; tentatively, D is TRBD2 (6 bases). V gave up 1 base and J gave up 6 bases, with 8 bases separating them. CDR1 is MNHEY and CDR2 is SVGAGI in the germline V gene. The CDR3 length is 13 residues. The CDR3 nucleotides are TGTGCCAGCAGTTACTGGGCGGGGGATACGCAGTATTTT. Translating gives CASSYWAGDTQYF.

The genes are TRBV2 and TRBJ1-6, with a weak D call TRBD1 (5 bases). The CDR3 totals 15 residues. V lost 2 bases to trimming and J lost 7 bases, with 12 bases between them. Germline V lookup: CDR1 SNHLY, CDR2 FYNNEI. The CDR3 DNA is TGTGCCAGCAGTGAATATCAGGGAGGCAATTCACCCCTCCACTTT. Translating it yields CASSEYQGGNSPLHF.

This chain links TRBV7-2 with TRBJ1-1; 7 bases fit TRBD1. The germline V gene encodes CDR1 SGHTA and CDR2 FQGNSA. J lost 4 bases, V lost 6 bases, and 11 bases had no gene match. CDR3 length equals 15 residues. The DNA for the CDR3 is TGTGCCAGCAGAGTGGGCTGGAGGGGGCCCACTGAAGCTTTCTTT. Amino acid sequence: CASRVGWRGPTEAFF.

The chain has TRBV19 and TRBJ2-1; D gene unclear. V was clipped by 0 bases and J by 0 bases, with 6 bases between them. The germline CDR1 and CDR2 sequences are LNHDA and SQIVND (reference sequence). The CDR3 extends over 15 amino acids. CDR3 protein: CASSIDHGSYNEQFF. In DNA form, the CDR3 reads TGTGCCAGTAGTATAGATCACGGCTCCTACAATGAGCAGTTCTTC.

In the case of this clone: The missing conserved phenylalanine or tryptophan at the end of this CDR3 makes a read error likely. The CDR3 nucleotides are TGTGCCAGCAGTCCCGATGGACAGACTAATTCACCCCTCCACCTT. Amino acid sequence: CASSPDGQTNSPLHL. The V call is TRBV9, the J call TRBJ1-6, with D possibly TRBD1 on 6 matching bases. Trimming removed 5 bases at V and 6 bases at J, with 15 bases between. The CDR3 extends over 15 amino acids. The germline CDR1 and CDR2 sequences are SGDLS and YYNGEE.

The V gene is TRBV6-5, the J gene TRBJ2-7, with 9 positions matching TRBD1. CDR3 size: 15 residues. The germline CDR1 and CDR2 sequences are MNHEY and SVGAGI. V gave up 2 bases and J gave up 3 bases; unmatched junction bases: 5. CDR3 in DNA: TGTGCCAGCAGTTACGTCTGGGACAGGGTCTACGAGCAGTACTTC. Its protein is CASSYVWDRVYEQYF.

This chain joins TRBV21-1 and TRBJ1-1; the D call TRBD1 from the table was never checked on the DNA. TRBV21-1 is recorded as a pseudogene. The CDR3 is 18 amino acids. The CDR3 bases are TGTGCCAGCACCCCGATCGGGACAGCAAACCCGTTGAACACTGAAGCTTTCTTT. Amino acid sequence: CASTPIGTANPLNTEAFF.

This clone was seen a handful of times. The chain is built from TRBV5-1 and TRBJ1-1; no definite D call. This CDR3 region has 13 residues. V was trimmed by 0 bases and J by 6 bases, leaving 9 bases between them. The germline V gene has CDR1 SGHRS and CDR2 YFSETQ. The CDR3 DNA is TGCGCCAGCAGCTTGGTGCCTGAGGCTGAAGCTTTCTTT. Translated, it gives CASSLVPEAEAFF.

The chain uses TRBV2 and TRBJ2-1; no definite D call. There are 15 residues in the CDR3. Trimming cost V 5 bases and J 5 bases, with 16 bases left between them. CDR1 and CDR2 (germline): SNHLY, FYNNEI. CDR3 in DNA: TGTGCCAGCAGTATGGGCCCTATTAATAACAATGAGCAGTTCTTC. It codes for CASSMGPINNNEQFF.

DNA of the CDR3: TGTGCCAGCAGCTCCTACAGGGGTGCCACCGGGGAGCTGTTTTTT. Translating it yields CASSSYRGATGELFF. This sequence joins TRBV11-2 and TRBJ2-2, with TRBD1 matching 7 bases. V lost 4 bases and J lost 4; bases outside the gene matches: 6. This CDR3 spans 15 amino acids. Germline CDR1 is SGHAT and CDR2 is FQNNGV.

The genes are TRBV5-8 and TRBJ2-6; D is unclear. This CDR3 is 14 amino acids long. The ends were cut back, 2 bases at V and 2 bases at J, with 5 bases in the middle. CDR1 is SGHTS and CDR2 is YDEGEE in the germline V gene. The CDR3 reads CASSLPAGANVLTF. CDR3 DNA sequence: TGTGCCAGCAGCTTACCAGCTGGGGCCAACGTCCTGACTTTC.

The chain has TRBV7-6 and TRBJ2-3; possibly TRBD2 for D (5 bases). The CDR3 spans 16 residues. CDR1 SGHVS and CDR2 FNYEAQ come from the germline V gene. V lost 4 bases to trimming and J lost 4 bases, with 18 bases between them. CDR3: CASSSGSPGRSDTQYF. In DNA form, the CDR3 reads TGTGCCAGCAGCTCCGGGTCCCCGGGAAGGTCAGATACGCAGTATTTT.

This clone was counted a few times. The chain has TRBV5-6 and TRBJ1-2, with unresolved D. Trimming left V 4 bases short and J 4 bases short, with 11 bases between. Germline CDR1 is SGHDT and CDR2 is YYEEEE. The CDR3 spans 13 residues. The CDR3 DNA reads as TGTGCCAGCAGCCTGGGCGTAGTCTATGGCTACACCTTC. As protein: CASSLGVVYGYTF. The complete variable domain, with remaining parts taken from reference TRBV5-6 and TRBJ1-2, reads DAGVTQSPTHLIKTRGQQVTLRCSPKSGHDTVSWYQQALGQGPQFIFQYYEEEERQRGNFPDRFSGHQFPNYSSELNVNALLLGDSALYLCASSLGVVYGYTFGSGTRLTVV.

This clone was counted between two and nine times. This chain joins TRBV6-1 and TRBJ1-2, with a tentative D call TRBD1 (5 bases). V dropped 4 bases and J dropped 3 bases, with 12 bases sitting between them. This CDR3 has 14 amino acids. Germline values: CDR1 MNHNS, CDR2 SASEGT. The CDR3 reads CASSGQTVHYGYTF. DNA for the CDR3: TGTGCCAGCAGTGGACAGACAGTTCACTATGGCTACACCTTC.

This clone was found a few times. V usage is TRBV7-2 and J usage is TRBJ2-3; 8 nucleotides match TRBD2. The germline CDR1 and CDR2 sequences are SGHTA and FQGNSA. J lost 5 bases, V lost 2 bases, and 6 bases had no gene match. The CDR3 is 15 amino acids. The CDR3 region has the DNA TGTGCCAGCAGCTTACAGGGACTAGAGTTAGATACGCAGTATTTT. Translated: CASSLQGLELDTQYF.

This clone was counted only a few times. The chain employs TRBV28 and TRBJ2-7; no clear D. This CDR3 comprises 11 residues. Per germline, CDR1 MDHEN and CDR2 SYDVKM. Trimming removed 8 bases from V and 6 bases from J, with 11 bases in between. CDR3 coding DNA: TGTGCCAGCTCCAACAGTGGCGAGCAGTACTTC. The encoded protein is CASSNSGEQYF.

The genes are TRBV19 and TRBJ2-6, with D perhaps TRBD2 (6 bases). CDR1 is LNHDA, CDR2 SQIVND, per germline (reference sequence). This CDR3 is 14 amino acids long. The V end lost 3 bases, the J end lost 12 bases, and 15 bases lay between the germline ends. This CDR3 is CASSIFGGAGVLTF. CDR3 DNA sequence: TGTGCCAGTAGTATTTTCGGGGGAGCAGGCGTCCTGACTTTC.